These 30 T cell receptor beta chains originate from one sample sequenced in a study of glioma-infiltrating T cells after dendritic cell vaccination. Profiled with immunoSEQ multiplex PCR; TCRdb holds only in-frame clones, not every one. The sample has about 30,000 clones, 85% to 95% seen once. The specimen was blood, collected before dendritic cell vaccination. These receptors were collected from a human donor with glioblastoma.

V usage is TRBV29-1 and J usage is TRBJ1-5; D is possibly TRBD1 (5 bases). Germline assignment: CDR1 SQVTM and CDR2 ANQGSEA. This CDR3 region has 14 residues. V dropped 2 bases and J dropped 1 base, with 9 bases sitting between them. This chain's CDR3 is CSVERGESNQPQHF. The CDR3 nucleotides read TGCAGCGTTGAAAGGGGCGAGAGCAATCAGCCCCAGCATTTT.

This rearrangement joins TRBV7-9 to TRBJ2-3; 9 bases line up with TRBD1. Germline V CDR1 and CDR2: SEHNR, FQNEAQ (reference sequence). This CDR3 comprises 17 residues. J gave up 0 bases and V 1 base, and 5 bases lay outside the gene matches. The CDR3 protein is CASSLVPGQGSTDTQYF. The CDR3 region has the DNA TGTGCCAGCAGCTTAGTCCCGGGACAGGGTAGCACAGATACGCAGTATTTT.

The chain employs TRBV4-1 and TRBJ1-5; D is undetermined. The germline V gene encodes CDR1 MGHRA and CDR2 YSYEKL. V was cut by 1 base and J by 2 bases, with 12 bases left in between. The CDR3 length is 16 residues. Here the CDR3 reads CASSQVGGVGNQPQHF. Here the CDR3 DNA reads TGCGCCAGCAGCCAAGTTGGCGGAGTGGGCAATCAGCCCCAGCATTTT.

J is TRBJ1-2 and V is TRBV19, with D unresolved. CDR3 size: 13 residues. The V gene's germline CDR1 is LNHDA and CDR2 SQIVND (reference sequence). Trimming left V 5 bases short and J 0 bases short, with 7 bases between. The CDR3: CASSQATNYGYTF. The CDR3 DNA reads TGTGCCAGTAGTCAGGCGACTAACTATGGCTACACCTTC.

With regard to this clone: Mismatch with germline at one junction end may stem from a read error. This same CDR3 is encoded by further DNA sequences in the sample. This chain's CDR3 is CASSVRAGRRNNSPLHF. The CDR3 DNA follows: TGTGCCAGCAGCGTTAGAGCAGGGAGGCGCAATAATTCCCCCCTCCACTTT. J is TRBJ1-6 and V is TRBV7-2; weak D call: TRBD1 (5 bases). Germline assignment: CDR1 SGHTA and CDR2 FQGNSA. The CDR3 is 17 residues long.

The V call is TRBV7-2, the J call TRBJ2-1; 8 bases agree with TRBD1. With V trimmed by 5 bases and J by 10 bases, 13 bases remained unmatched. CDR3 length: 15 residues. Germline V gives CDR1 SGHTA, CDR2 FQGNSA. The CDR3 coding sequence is TGTGCCAGCAGCCGGTGGACAGGGACCGGCAAGGAGCAGTTCTTC. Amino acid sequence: CASSRWTGTGKEQFF.

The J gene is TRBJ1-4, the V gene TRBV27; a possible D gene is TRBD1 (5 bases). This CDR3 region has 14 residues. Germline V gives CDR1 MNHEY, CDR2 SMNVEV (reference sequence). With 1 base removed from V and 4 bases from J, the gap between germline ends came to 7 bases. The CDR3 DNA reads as TGTGCCAGCAGTTTATGGGGGGATAATGAAAAACTGTTTTTT. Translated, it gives CASSLWGDNEKLFF. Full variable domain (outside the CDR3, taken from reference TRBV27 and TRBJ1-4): EAQVTQNPRYLITVTGKKLTVTCSQNMNHEYMSWYRQDPGLGLRQIYYSMNVEVTDKGDVPEGYKVSRKEKRNFPLILESPSPNQTSLYFCASSLWGDNEKLFFGSGTQLSVL.

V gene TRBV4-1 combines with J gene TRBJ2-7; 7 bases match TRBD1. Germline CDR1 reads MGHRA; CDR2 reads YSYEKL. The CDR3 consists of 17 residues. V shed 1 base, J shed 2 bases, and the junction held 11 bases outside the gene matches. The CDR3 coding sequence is TGCGCCAGCAGCCAAGGGGGGACAGTGAACCTTCCCTACGAGCAGTACTTC. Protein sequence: CASSQGGTVNLPYEQYF.

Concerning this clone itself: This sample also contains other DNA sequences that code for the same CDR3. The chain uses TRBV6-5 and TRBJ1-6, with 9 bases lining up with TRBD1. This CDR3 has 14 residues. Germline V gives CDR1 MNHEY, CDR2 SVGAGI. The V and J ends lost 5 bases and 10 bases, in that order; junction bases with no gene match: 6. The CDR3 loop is CASSRTGVESPLHF. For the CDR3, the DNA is TGTGCCAGCAGTAGGACAGGGGTCGAATCACCCCTCCACTTT.

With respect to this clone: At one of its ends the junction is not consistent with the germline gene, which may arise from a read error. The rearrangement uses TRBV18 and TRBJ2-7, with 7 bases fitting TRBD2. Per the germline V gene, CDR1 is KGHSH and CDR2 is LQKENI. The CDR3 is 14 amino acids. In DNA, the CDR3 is TGTGCCAGCTTACCAGCGGGGCTTTCCTACGAGCAGTACTTC. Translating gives CASLPAGLSYEQYF.

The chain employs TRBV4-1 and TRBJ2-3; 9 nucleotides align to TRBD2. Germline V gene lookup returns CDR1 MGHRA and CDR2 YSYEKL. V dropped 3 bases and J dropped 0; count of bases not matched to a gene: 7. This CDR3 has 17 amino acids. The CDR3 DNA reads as TGCGCCAGCAGCCATAGGGCTAGCGGGGATAGCACAGATACGCAGTATTTT. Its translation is CASSHRASGDSTDTQYF.

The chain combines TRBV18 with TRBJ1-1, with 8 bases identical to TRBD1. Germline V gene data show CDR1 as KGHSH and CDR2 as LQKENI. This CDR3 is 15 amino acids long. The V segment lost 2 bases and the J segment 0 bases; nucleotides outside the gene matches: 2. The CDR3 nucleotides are TGTGCCAGCTCACCAGCAGGGGGCATGAACACTGAAGCTTTCTTT. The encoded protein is CASSPAGGMNTEAFF.

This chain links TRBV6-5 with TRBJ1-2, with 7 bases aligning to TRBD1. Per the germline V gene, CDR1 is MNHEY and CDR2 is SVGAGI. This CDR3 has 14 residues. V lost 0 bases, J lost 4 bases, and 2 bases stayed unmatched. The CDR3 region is CASSYSRGLYGYTF. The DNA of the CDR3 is TGTGCCAGCAGTTACTCTAGGGGGCTCTATGGCTACACCTTC.

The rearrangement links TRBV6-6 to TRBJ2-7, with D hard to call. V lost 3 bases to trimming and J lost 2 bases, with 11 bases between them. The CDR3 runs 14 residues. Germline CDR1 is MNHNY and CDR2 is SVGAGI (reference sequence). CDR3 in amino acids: CASSYYGRTYEQYF. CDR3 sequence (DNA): TGTGCCAGCAGTTATTACGGCAGGACCTACGAGCAGTACTTC.

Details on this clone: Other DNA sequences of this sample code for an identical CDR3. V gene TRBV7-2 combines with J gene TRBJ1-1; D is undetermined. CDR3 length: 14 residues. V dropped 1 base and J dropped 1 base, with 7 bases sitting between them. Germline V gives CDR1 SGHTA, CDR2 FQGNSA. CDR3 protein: CASSLGAANTEAFF. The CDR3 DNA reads TGTGCCAGCAGCTTAGGGGCCGCGAACACTGAAGCTTTCTTT.

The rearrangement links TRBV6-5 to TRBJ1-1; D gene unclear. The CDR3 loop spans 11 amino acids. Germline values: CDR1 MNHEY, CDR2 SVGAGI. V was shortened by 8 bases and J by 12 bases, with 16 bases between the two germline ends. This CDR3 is CASYRLSETFF. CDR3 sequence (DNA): TGTGCCAGCTATCGTCTGAGCGAAACTTTCTTT.

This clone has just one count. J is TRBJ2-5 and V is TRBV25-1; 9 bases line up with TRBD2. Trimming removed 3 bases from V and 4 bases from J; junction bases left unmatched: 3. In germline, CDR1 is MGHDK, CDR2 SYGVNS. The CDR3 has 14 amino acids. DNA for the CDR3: TGTGCCAGCAGTGAGGCGGGGGGGCTAGAGACCCAGTACTTC. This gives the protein CASSEAGGLETQYF.

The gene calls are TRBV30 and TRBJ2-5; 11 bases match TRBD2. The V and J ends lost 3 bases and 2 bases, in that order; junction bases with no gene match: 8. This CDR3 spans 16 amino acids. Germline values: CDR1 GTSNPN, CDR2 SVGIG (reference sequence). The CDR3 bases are TGTGCCTGGAGCGGGAATGGGACTAGCGGACAAGAGACCCAGTACTTC. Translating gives CAWSGNGTSGQETQYF.

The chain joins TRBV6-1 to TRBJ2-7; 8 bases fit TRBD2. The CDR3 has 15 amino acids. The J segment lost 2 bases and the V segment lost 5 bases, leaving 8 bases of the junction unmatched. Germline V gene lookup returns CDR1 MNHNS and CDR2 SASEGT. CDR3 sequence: CASSTREGVAYEQYF. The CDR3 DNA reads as TGTGCCAGCAGTACCCGGGAGGGAGTGGCCTACGAGCAGTACTTC.

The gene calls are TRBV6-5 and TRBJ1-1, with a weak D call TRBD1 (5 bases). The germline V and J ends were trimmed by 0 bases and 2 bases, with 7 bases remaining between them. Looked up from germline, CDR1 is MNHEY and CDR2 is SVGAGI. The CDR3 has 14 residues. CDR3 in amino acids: CASSYSTVNTEAFF. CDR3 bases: TGTGCCAGCAGTTACTCGACAGTAAACACTGAAGCTTTCTTT.

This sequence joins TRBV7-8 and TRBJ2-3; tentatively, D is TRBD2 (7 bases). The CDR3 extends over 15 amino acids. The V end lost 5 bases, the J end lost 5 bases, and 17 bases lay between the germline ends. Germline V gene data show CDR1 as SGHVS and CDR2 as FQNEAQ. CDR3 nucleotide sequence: TGTGCCAGCAGCCCCGGCTGGGGGGGGCAAGATACGCAGTATTTT. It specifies CASSPGWGGQDTQYF.

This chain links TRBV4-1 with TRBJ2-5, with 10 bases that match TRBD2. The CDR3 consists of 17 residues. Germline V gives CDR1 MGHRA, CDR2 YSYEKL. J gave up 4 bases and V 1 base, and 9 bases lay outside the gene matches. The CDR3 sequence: CASSQVGASGGGETQYF. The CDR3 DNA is TGCGCCAGCAGCCAAGTCGGGGCTAGCGGGGGAGGAGAGACCCAGTACTTC.

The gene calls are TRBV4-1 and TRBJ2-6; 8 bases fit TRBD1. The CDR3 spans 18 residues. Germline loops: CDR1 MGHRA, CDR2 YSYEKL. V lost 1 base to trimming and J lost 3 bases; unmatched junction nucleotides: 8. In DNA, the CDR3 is TGCGCCAGCAGCCAAGGACAGGGGCCCGTCAGTGGGGCCAACGTCCTGACTTTC. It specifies CASSQGQGPVSGANVLTF.

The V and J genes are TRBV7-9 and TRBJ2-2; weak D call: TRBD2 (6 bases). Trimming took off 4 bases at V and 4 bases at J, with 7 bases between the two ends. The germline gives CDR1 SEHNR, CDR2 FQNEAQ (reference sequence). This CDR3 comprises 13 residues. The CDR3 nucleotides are TGTGCCAGCAGCTGGGGGGTCACCGGGGAGCTGTTTTTT. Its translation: CASSWGVTGELFF.

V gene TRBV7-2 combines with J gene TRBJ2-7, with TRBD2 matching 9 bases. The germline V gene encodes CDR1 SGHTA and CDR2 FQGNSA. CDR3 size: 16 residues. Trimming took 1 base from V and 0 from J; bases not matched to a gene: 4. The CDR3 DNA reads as TGTGCCAGCAGCTTAGAGTCGCGGGGGGGCTCCTACGAGCAGTACTTC. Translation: CASSLESRGGSYEQYF.

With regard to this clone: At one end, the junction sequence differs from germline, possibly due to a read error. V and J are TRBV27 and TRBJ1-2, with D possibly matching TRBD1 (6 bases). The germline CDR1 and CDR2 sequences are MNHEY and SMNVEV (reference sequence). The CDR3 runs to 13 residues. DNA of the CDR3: TGTGCCGGCAGTCGACAGGCTACGGGTGGCTACACCTTC. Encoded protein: CAGSRQATGGYTF.

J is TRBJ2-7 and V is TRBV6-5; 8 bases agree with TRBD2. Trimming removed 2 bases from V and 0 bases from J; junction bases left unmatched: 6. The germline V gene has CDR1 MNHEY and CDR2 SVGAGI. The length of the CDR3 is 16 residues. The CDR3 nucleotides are TGTGCCAGCAGTTACACGCGGGGGGCCCCCTCCTACGAGCAGTACTTC. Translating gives CASSYTRGAPSYEQYF.

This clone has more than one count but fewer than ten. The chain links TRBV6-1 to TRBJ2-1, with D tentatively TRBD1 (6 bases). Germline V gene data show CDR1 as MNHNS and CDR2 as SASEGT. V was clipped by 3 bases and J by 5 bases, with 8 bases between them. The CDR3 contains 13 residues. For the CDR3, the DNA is TGTGCCAGCAGTGACAGGGGAAACAATGAGCAGTTCTTC. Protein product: CASSDRGNNEQFF.

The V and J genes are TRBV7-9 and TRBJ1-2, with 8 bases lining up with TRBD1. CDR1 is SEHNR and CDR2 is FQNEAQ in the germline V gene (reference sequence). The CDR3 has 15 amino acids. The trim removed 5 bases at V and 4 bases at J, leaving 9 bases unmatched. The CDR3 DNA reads TGTGCCAGCAGCCGAGCGGACAGGGAGGCCTATGGCTACACCTTC. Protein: CASSRADREAYGYTF.

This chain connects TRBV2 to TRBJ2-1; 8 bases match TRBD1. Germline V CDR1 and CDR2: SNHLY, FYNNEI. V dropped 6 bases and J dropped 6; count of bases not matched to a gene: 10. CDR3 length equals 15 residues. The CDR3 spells CASSENRGWVNEQFF. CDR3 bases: TGTGCCAGCAGCGAGAACAGGGGGTGGGTCAATGAGCAGTTCTTC.